The T cell receptor beta chain described here comes from a study of cytomegalovirus exposure and HLA in healthy donors. Overall study findings and caveats: In a later analysis, compared with equally common non-associated chains, HLA-associated beta chains were more expanded. About 90% or about 30% of the time was how often most TCR beta V segments were productive, according to an earlier analysis.

Unrecorded immune exposure was likely among donors, who were nominally healthy when sampled. The primer mix had 60 Vbeta and 13 Jbeta primers. TCRdb's copy holds only in-frame clones and misses some; the assay was immunoSEQ multiplex PCR. The sample shows about 180,000 clones, around 81% of them seen only once. A word on this clone: The antigen is unknown.

The CDR3 runs to 13 residues. V was cut by 3 bases and J by 3 bases, with 9 bases left in between. The germline V gene has CDR1 LNHDA and CDR2 SQIVND (reference sequence). The sequence derives from a woman aged 30 to 39 in good health and CMV-seronegative. V is TRBV19 and J is TRBJ2-7, with D unclear. The sequenced material came from PBMCs. In nucleotides, the CDR3 is TGTGCCAGTAGTATGTATTTCGGCTACGAGCAGTACTTC. Translating gives CASSMYFGYEQYF.